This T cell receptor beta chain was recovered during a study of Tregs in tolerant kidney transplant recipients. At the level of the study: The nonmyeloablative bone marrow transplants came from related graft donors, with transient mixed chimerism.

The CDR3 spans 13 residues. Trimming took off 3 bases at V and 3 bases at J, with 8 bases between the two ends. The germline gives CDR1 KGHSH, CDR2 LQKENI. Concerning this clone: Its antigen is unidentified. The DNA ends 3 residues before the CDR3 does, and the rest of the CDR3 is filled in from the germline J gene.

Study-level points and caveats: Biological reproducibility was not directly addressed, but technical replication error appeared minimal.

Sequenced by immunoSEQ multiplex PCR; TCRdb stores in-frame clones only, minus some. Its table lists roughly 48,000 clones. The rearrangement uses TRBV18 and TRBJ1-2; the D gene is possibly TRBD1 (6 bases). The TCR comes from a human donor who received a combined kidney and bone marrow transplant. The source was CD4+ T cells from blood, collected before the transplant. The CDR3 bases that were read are TGTGCCAGCTCACCTACAGGGTACTATGGC. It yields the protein CASSPTGYYG. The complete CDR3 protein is CASSPTGYYGYTF.